The 18 T cell receptor beta chains below were found in one sample sequenced in a study of shared clonotypes between healthy human individuals. The data were produced by immunoSEQ multiplex PCR, yet TCRdb's version contains in-frame clones alone and is incomplete. Seen here are about 550,000 clones, about 95% observed once, and the top ten hold 0.1% to 0.11%. CD45RO-negative, CCR7-positively selected cells formed the naive CD8 fraction, excluding terminally differentiated effector memory CD45RA+ cells. Input material: naive CD8+ T cells sorted from blood. These receptors all stem from a woman in her 30s in good health.

This sequence joins TRBV6-1 and TRBJ1-5; a possible D gene is TRBD1 (5 bases). Trimming stripped 2 bases from V and 0 bases from J, with 14 bases between. CDR3 size: 17 residues. The germline V gene encodes CDR1 MNHNS and CDR2 SASEGT. CDR3 region: CASSEMIGVSSNQPQHF. In DNA, the CDR3 is TGTGCCAGCAGTGAAATGATAGGGGTGTCTAGCAATCAGCCCCAGCATTTT.

The rearrangement links TRBV6-1 to TRBJ1-5; TRBD1 might be the D (5 bases). CDR3 length equals 17 residues. Germline V gives CDR1 MNHNS, CDR2 SASEGT. The germline V and J ends were trimmed by 4 bases and 4 bases, with 20 bases remaining between them. The CDR3 DNA reads as TGTGCCAGCAGTGCCCGGTTACAGGTTTACCCTAATCAGCCCCAGCATTTT. It yields the protein CASSARLQVYPNQPQHF.

This clone was detected once. The V and J genes are TRBV6-5 and TRBJ1-2; D might be TRBD1 (5 bases). CDR3 length: 15 residues. The V gene's germline CDR1 is MNHEY and CDR2 SVGAGI. Trimming pared 4 bases from V and 5 bases from J, leaving 17 bases between. DNA of the CDR3: TGTGCCAGCAGTTCAAAATGGGGGGTTTTATATGGCTACACCTTC. Its translation is CASSSKWGVLYGYTF.

CDR3 sequence (DNA): TGTGCCAGCAACCCGGGGGGGTTCCCCACAGATACGCAGTATTTT. It is translated as CASNPGGFPTDTQYF. The chain combines TRBV6-1 with TRBJ2-3; 8 bases line up with TRBD2. The CDR3 consists of 15 residues. Germline V gives CDR1 MNHNS, CDR2 SASEGT. Trimming at V came to 7 bases and at J to 2 bases, leaving 8 bases not matched to a gene.

The chain is built from TRBV6-5 and TRBJ1-4; a weak D match, TRBD1 (5 bases). Trimming stripped 5 bases from V and 11 bases from J, with 15 bases between. CDR3 size: 13 residues. The germline V gene encodes CDR1 MNHEY and CDR2 SVGAGI. The chain's CDR3 is CASSATGGGKLFF. The CDR3 DNA reads TGTGCCAGCAGTGCTACGGGGGGTGGGAAACTGTTTTTT.

The rearrangement links TRBV5-6 to TRBJ2-7; tentative D call: TRBD2 (6 bases). V gave up 4 bases and J gave up 4 bases, with 18 bases separating them. Germline values: CDR1 SGHDT, CDR2 YYEEEE. This CDR3 spans 15 amino acids. The CDR3 DNA follows: TGTGCCAGCAGCGGACCGGGACTGTTAGAATACGAGCAGTACTTC. Protein: CASSGPGLLEYEQYF.

The chain combines TRBV6-1 with TRBJ2-1, with TRBD2 identical over 9 bases. The CDR3 has 13 residues. The junction had 6 bases not matched to a gene; V was cut back by 8 bases and J by 7 bases. Per germline, CDR1 MNHNS and CDR2 SASEGT. CDR3 bases: TGTGCCAGCGTAGCGGGAGCCTGGAATGAGCAGTTCTTC. The encoded protein is CASVAGAWNEQFF.

This chain joins TRBV29-1 and TRBJ2-7, with TRBD1 as a possible D gene (6 bases). The CDR3 has 10 residues. Germline V lookup: CDR1 SQVTM, CDR2 ANQGSEA. With 6 bases removed from V and 7 bases from J, the gap between germline ends came to 10 bases. The CDR3 loop reads CSVVQGEQYF. In DNA form, the CDR3 reads TGCAGCGTAGTCCAGGGGGAGCAGTACTTC.

The genes are TRBV4-1 and TRBJ2-7; unclear D gene. The germline CDR1 and CDR2 sequences are MGHRA and YSYEKL. The CDR3 consists of 13 residues. The V and J ends lost 3 bases and 2 bases respectively, with 8 bases between them. The CDR3 loop reads CASSQLPTYEQYF. The CDR3 bases are TGCGCCAGCAGCCAGCTACCGACCTACGAGCAGTACTTC.

The chain recombines TRBV6-5 with TRBJ2-5; D is unclear. The end of the DNA fits TRBJ2-7 better, so the J call may be wrong. This CDR3 contains 14 residues. Germline V gene lookup returns CDR1 MNHEY and CDR2 SVGAGI. The DNA of the CDR3 is TGTGCCAGCAGTTACAAGCAGACCTACTACGAGCAGTACTTC. Translated, it gives CASSYKQTYYEQYF.

The V and J genes are TRBV25-1 and TRBJ2-7; no clear D gene. V lost 1 base to trimming and J lost 0 bases, with 4 bases between them. CDR1 and CDR2 (germline): MGHDK, SYGVNS. The CDR3 is made up of 13 amino acids. The CDR3, as DNA: TGTGCCAGCAGTGAATGGGGCTCCTACGAGCAGTACTTC. This gives the protein CASSEWGSYEQYF.

V and J are TRBV5-1 and TRBJ1-4; D possibly corresponds to TRBD1 (5 bases). CDR3 length: 16 amino acids. The ends were cut back, 2 bases at V and 8 bases at J, with 19 bases in the middle. CDR1 and CDR2 (germline): SGHRS, YFSETQ. Here the CDR3 reads CASSLPAGLQEEKLFF. Here the CDR3 DNA reads TGCGCCAGCAGCTTACCGGCGGGGCTACAAGAGGAAAAACTGTTTTTT.

The chain links TRBV10-3 to TRBJ2-1; TRBD2 agrees at 7 bases. Germline CDR1 and CDR2: ENHRY and SYGVKD. V dropped 7 bases and J dropped 8; count of bases not matched to a gene: 14. The CDR3 consists of 15 residues. For the CDR3, the DNA is TGTGCCATCAAAATGACTAGCTCGGAAACGGATGAGCAGTTCTTC. Residues: CAIKMTSSETDEQFF.

The rearrangement uses TRBV6-1 and TRBJ2-4; tentative D call: TRBD1 (6 bases). Germline-derived CDR1 and CDR2 are MNHNS and SASEGT. V was trimmed by 2 bases and J by 1 base, leaving 6 bases between them. The CDR3 has 14 residues. The DNA of the CDR3 is TGTGCCAGCAGTGAAACAGGGGCCAAAAACATTCAGTACTTC. Translating gives CASSETGAKNIQYF.

Notes on this clone: Other DNA sequences in the same sample also yield this CDR3. The rearrangement links TRBV6-5 to TRBJ2-7; tentative D call: TRBD2 (5 bases). Trimming left V 2 bases short and J 2 bases short, with 7 bases between. The CDR3 is 13 amino acids. Germline V gene lookup returns CDR1 MNHEY and CDR2 SVGAGI. The CDR3, as DNA: TGTGCCAGCAGTTACGGGCGGGCCTACGAGCAGTACTTC. It is translated as CASSYGRAYEQYF.

The chain uses TRBV7-9 and TRBJ2-1; TRBD2 is a possible D gene (6 bases). Trimming left V 5 bases short and J 0 bases short, with 17 bases between. This CDR3 comprises 17 residues. CDR1 and CDR2 (germline): SEHNR, FQNEAQ (reference sequence). The CDR3 coding sequence is TGTGCCAGCAGCCCCCGGCTAGCGAGCCTCTCCTACAATGAGCAGTTCTTC. Translated: CASSPRLASLSYNEQFF.

The chain couples TRBV4-1 to TRBJ2-3, with 11 bases identical to TRBD1. J was trimmed by 2 bases and V by 2 bases; bases with no gene match: 3. This CDR3 has 16 residues. CDR1 and CDR2 (germline): MGHRA, YSYEKL. The CDR3 coding sequence is TGCGCCAGCAGCCAACGGACAGGGGGCTTCACAGATACGCAGTATTTT. It codes for CASSQRTGGFTDTQYF.

The genes are TRBV15 and TRBJ1-1, with D possibly TRBD1 on 5 matching bases. Per germline, CDR1 LNHNV and CDR2 YYDKDF (reference sequence). The CDR3 has 14 amino acids. Between the trimmed V and J ends, which lost 3 bases and 5 bases, there was a span of 13 bases. CDR3 sequence reads: CATSSDPSGTEAFF. CDR3 DNA sequence: TGTGCCACCAGCAGCGACCCCTCAGGGACTGAAGCTTTCTTT.